The 6 T cell receptor beta chains below come from one sample, sequenced in a study of PD-1 blockade in classical Hodgkin lymphoma. Exposure to brentuximab vedotin varied, and each patient had relapsed following autologous stem cell transplantation. Clones were read by immunoSEQ multiplex PCR, and TCRdb kept only the in-frame ones, dropping some. The data show about 94,000 clones, approximately 92% seen once. The starting material was peripheral blood mononuclear cells (PBMCs), obtained before the second cycle of nivolumab. Receptor source: a human donor with classical Hodgkin lymphoma.

The chain is built from TRBV5-6 and TRBJ2-6; D may correspond to TRBD1 or TRBD2 (6 bases each). CDR1 is SGHDT, CDR2 YYEEEE, per germline. CDR3 length equals 15 residues. V lost 5 bases, J lost 1 base, and 10 bases lay in between. CDR3 residues: CASREGGSGANVLTF. The CDR3 DNA reads as TGTGCCAGCAGGGAGGGGGGATCTGGGGCCAACGTCCTGACTTTC. The variable domain in full, with the rest retrieved from reference TRBV5-6 and TRBJ2-6, is DAGVTQSPTHLIKTRGQQVTLRCSPKSGHDTVSWYQQALGQGPQFIFQYYEEEERQRGNFPDRFSGHQFPNYSSELNVNALLLGDSALYLCASREGGSGANVLTFGAGSRLTVL.

This chain connects TRBV27 to TRBJ1-6; D remains unclear. This CDR3 contains 14 residues. In germline, CDR1 is MNHEY, CDR2 SMNVEV (reference sequence). V lost 2 bases and J lost 11, with 13 bases in between. The CDR3 reads CASSLGAQAAPLHF. The CDR3 DNA sequence: TGTGCCAGCAGTTTAGGAGCGCAGGCGGCACCCCTCCACTTT.

V and J are TRBV4-1 and TRBJ1-5, with 10 bases matching TRBD1. The ends lost 4 bases at V and 5 bases at J; junction bases unmatched: 8. The CDR3 is 16 amino acids. Germline CDR1 MGHRA, CDR2 YSYEKL. CDR3 DNA sequence: TGCGCCAGCAGCCTAAAGACAGGGGGCGCGGATCAGCCCCAGCATTTT. Translating it yields CASSLKTGGADQPQHF.

The chain combines TRBV7-3 with TRBJ2-5; D might be TRBD2 (6 bases). The CDR3 runs 16 residues. V dropped 2 bases and J dropped 3 bases, with 16 bases sitting between them. Germline V gene lookup returns CDR1 SGHTA and CDR2 FQGTGA. The CDR3 bases are TGTGCCAGCAGCTTAGGCGGGATGGGCGGTGAAGAGACCCAGTACTTC. This codes for CASSLGGMGGEETQYF. Based on the CDR3 plus reference TRBV7-3 and TRBJ2-5, the full variable domain is GAGVSQTPSNKVTEKGKYVELRCDPISGHTALYWYRQSLGQGPEFLIYFQGTGAADDSGLPNDRFFAVRPEGSVSTLKIQRTERGDSAVYLCASSLGGMGGEETQYFGPGTRLLVL.

The chain recombines TRBV7-8 with TRBJ1-1, with 9 positions matching TRBD1. This CDR3 is 15 amino acids long. Losses at the gene ends were 5 bases for V and 4 bases for J; bases not matched to a gene: 8. Germline V gives CDR1 SGHVS, CDR2 FQNEAQ. The CDR3 DNA reads TGTGCCAGCAGCCCAACAGGGGGCGCGGGCACTGAAGCTTTCTTT. Encoded protein: CASSPTGGAGTEAFF.

The J gene is TRBJ2-7, the V gene TRBV7-6; possible D gene TRBD2, 6 bases. From germline, CDR1 is SGHVS and CDR2 FNYEAQ. CDR3 length: 15 amino acids. Trimming took off 1 base at V and 0 bases at J, with 10 bases between the two ends. The CDR3: CASSLGGDSSYEQYF. CDR3 coding DNA: TGTGCCAGCAGCTTAGGGGGGGACTCCTCCTACGAGCAGTACTTC.